Listed here are 22 T cell receptor beta chains from one sample, sequenced in a study of monozygotic twins with inflammatory bowel disease. TCRdb reanalyzed the 5' RACE reads and collapses them to one entry per CDR3 protein, without DNA. The specimen's table records fewer than 550,000 distinct CDR3 sequences. The sample comprised blood. The receptors were gathered from a human donor with ulcerative colitis or Crohn's disease, or a healthy co-twin of an affected twin (not recorded which).

V is TRBV10-3 and J is TRBJ2-5; the D call from TCRdb, TRBD1, cannot be confirmed without DNA. The germline CDR1 and CDR2 sequences are ENHRY and SYGVKD. The CDR3 runs to 13 residues. The CDR3 reads CAIGPDRAETQYF.

J is TRBJ1-4 and V is TRBV6-5; TCRdb calls TRBD1, which cannot be checked without DNA. The CDR3 covers 16 residues. Germline CDR1 MNHEY, CDR2 SVGAGI. CDR3 sequence reads: CASSYSTGGGFEKLFF.

The V call is TRBV12-3 or TRBV12-4, the J call TRBJ1-5; there is no DNA to check the TCRdb D call of TRBD1. The CDR3 is 14 amino acids. CDR3 amino acids: CASRSGQGLQPQHF.

The chain joins TRBV29-1 to TRBJ2-7; there is no DNA to check the TCRdb D call of TRBD1. This CDR3 has 11 amino acids. The germline CDR1 and CDR2 sequences are SQVTM and ANQGSEA. CDR3 in amino acids: CSVPLGGEQYF.

The V gene is TRBV20-1, the J gene TRBJ2-1. The CDR3 runs 14 residues. Germline loops: CDR1 DFQATT, CDR2 SNEGSKA (reference sequence). The CDR3 sequence: CTSKRVGSYNEQFF.

The V call is TRBV5-1, the J call TRBJ1-1. Germline V lookup: CDR1 SGHRS, CDR2 YFSETQ. This CDR3 is 14 amino acids long. CDR3 sequence: CASSRSNSNTEAFF.

V gene TRBV12-3 or TRBV12-4 combines with J gene TRBJ2-7. This CDR3 comprises 13 residues. This CDR3 reads CASSPGVTYEQYF.

The chain employs TRBV28 and TRBJ1-2; TCRdb names TRBD1, which stays unverified in the absence of DNA. The CDR3 runs 14 residues. Looked up from germline, CDR1 is MDHEN and CDR2 is SYDVKM. CDR3 protein: CASSLDIAQDGYTF.

The chain couples TRBV9 to TRBJ2-3; TCRdb picks TRBD1, but there is no DNA to check that call. Germline CDR1 reads SGDLS; CDR2 reads YYNGEE. The CDR3 covers 15 residues. The CDR3 reads CASSSRGTTLDTQYF.

The chain has TRBV7-2 and TRBJ2-1; the TCRdb D gene call, TRBD1, has no DNA to confirm it. CDR3 size: 15 residues. Germline V gene sequence: CDR1 SGHTA, CDR2 FQGNSA. This CDR3 is CASSWNGGGYNEQFF.

The chain couples TRBV3-1 to TRBJ1-6; with no DNA, the TCRdb D assignment of TRBD1 cannot be verified. CDR1 and CDR2 (germline): LGHDT, YNNKEL (reference sequence). The CDR3 runs to 13 residues. The CDR3 spells CASSQGQNSPLHF.

The chain carries TRBV20-1 and TRBJ1-2. Germline V gene lookup returns CDR1 DFQATT and CDR2 SNEGSKA (reference sequence). The CDR3 length is 13 residues. The CDR3 loop is CSARDGSGYGYTF.

This chain connects TRBV11-2 to TRBJ2-2; checking the TCRdb D call of TRBD2 is not possible without DNA. Germline loops: CDR1 SGHAT, CDR2 FQNNGV. The CDR3 contains 16 residues. The CDR3 here is CASSSLRTSNTGELFF.

V and J are TRBV29-1 and TRBJ1-2. In germline, CDR1 is SQVTM, CDR2 ANQGSEA. The length of the CDR3 is 11 residues. CDR3: CSVSVSGGYTF.

This CDR3 reads CASSLAGQASHEQYF. The chain combines TRBV5-1 with TRBJ2-7; TCRdb's D gene call, TRBD1, goes unchecked for lack of DNA. The CDR3 extends over 15 amino acids. The germline V gene has CDR1 SGHRS and CDR2 YFSETQ.

The rearrangement links TRBV12-3 or TRBV12-4 to TRBJ2-1; absent DNA, TCRdb's TRBD1 call cannot be checked. The length of the CDR3 is 15 residues. CDR3 sequence reads: CASSWGGSFGNEQFF.

The genes are TRBV7-2 and TRBJ1-1; the TCRdb D gene call, TRBD1, has no DNA to confirm it. The CDR3 totals 14 residues. The germline CDR1 and CDR2 sequences are SGHTA and FQGNSA. The CDR3 loop is CASTGDRLNTEAFF.

This sequence joins TRBV18 and TRBJ2-7; TCRdb picks TRBD1, but there is no DNA to check that call. Germline V gene sequence: CDR1 KGHSH, CDR2 LQKENI. This CDR3 comprises 16 residues. CDR3 sequence: CASSLLSTGSIGEQYF.

The V call is TRBV27, the J call TRBJ1-4. The CDR3 totals 19 residues. From germline, CDR1 is MNHEY and CDR2 SMNVEV (reference sequence). The CDR3 reads CASSLYPRLGLTTNEKLFF.

The rearrangement uses TRBV10-3 and TRBJ2-1. Germline lookup yields CDR1 ENHRY and CDR2 SYGVKD. The CDR3 extends over 13 amino acids. CDR3 region: CAISGSGNNEQFF.

The rearrangement joins TRBV11-2 to TRBJ2-7; TCRdb outputs TRBD1, but without DNA this stays unchecked. Germline CDR1 reads SGHAT; CDR2 reads FQNNGV. This CDR3 contains 13 residues. The CDR3 here is CASTLDRGDEQYF.

The gene calls are TRBV6-5 and TRBJ1-2; without DNA, the TCRdb call of TRBD1 cannot be checked. The CDR3 totals 15 residues. Germline CDR1 is MNHEY and CDR2 is SVGAGI. This CDR3 is CASSYSDRSDYGYTF.